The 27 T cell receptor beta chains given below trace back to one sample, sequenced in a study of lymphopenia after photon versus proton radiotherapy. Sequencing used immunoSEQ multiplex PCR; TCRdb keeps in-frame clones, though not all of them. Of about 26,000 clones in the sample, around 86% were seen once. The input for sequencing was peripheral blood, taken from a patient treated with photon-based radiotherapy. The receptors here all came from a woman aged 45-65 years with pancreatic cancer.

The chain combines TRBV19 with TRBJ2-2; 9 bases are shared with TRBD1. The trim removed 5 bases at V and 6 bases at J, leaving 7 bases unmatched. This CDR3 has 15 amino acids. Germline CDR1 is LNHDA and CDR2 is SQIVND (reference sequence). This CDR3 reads CASSHQQGAAGELFF. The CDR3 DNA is TGTGCCAGTAGTCATCAACAGGGGGCCGCCGGGGAGCTGTTTTTT.

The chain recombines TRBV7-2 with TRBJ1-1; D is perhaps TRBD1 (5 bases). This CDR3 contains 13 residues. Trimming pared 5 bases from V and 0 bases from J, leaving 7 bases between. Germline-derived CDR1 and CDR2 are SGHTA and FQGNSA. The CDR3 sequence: CASSRQMNTEAFF. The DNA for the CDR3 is TGTGCCAGCAGCCGACAGATGAACACTGAAGCTTTCTTT.

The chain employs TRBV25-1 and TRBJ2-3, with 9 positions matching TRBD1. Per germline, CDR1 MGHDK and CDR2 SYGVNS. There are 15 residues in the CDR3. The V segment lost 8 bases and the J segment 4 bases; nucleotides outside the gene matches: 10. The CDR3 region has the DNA TGTGCCAGCGACCGCGGGACAGGGAGTGCAGATACGCAGTATTTT. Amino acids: CASDRGTGSADTQYF.

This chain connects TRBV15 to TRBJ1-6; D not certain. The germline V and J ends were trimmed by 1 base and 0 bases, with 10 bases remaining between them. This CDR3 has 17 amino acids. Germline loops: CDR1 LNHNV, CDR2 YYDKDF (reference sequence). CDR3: CATSRVAQSSYNSPLHF. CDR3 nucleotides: TGTGCCACCAGCAGAGTAGCACAGAGCTCCTATAATTCACCCCTCCACTTT.

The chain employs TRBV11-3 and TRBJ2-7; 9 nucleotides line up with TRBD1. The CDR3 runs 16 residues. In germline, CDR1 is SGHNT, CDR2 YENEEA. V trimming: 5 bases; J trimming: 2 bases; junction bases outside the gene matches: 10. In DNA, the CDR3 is TGTGCCAGCAGCCAACGGACAGGGGAAGGGGCCTACGAGCAGTACTTC. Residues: CASSQRTGEGAYEQYF.

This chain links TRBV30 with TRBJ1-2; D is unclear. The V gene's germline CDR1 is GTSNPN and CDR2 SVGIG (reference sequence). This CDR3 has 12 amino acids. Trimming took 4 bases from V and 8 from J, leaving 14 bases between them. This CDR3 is CAWINGGVGYTF. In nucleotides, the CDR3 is TGTGCCTGGATTAATGGCGGGGTGGGCTACACCTTC.

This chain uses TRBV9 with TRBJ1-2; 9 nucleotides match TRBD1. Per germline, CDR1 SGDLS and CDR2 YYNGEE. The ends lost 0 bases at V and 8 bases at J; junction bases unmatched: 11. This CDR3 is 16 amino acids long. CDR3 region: CASSVVPGQGRGGYTF. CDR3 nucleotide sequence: TGTGCCAGCAGCGTAGTACCCGGACAGGGGAGAGGCGGCTACACCTTC.

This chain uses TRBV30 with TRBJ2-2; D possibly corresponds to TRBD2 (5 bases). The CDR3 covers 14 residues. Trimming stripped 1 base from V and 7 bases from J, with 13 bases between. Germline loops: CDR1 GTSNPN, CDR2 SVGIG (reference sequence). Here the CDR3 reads CAWSGTGLIGELFF. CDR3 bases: TGTGCCTGGAGTGGAACGGGATTGATCGGGGAGCTGTTTTTT.

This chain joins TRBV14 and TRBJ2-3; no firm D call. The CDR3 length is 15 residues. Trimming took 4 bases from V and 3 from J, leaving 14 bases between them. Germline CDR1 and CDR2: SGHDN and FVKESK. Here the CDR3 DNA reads TGTGCCAGCAGCCCCTGGGGTAGCAGTACAGATACGCAGTATTTT. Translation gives CASSPWGSSTDTQYF.

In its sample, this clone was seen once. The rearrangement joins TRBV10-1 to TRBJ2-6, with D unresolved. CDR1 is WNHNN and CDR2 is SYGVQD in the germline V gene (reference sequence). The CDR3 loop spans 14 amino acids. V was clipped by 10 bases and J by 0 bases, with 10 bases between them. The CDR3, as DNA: TGCGCCAAAAAGACCTTCTCTGGGGCCAACGTCCTGACTTTC. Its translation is CAKKTFSGANVLTF.

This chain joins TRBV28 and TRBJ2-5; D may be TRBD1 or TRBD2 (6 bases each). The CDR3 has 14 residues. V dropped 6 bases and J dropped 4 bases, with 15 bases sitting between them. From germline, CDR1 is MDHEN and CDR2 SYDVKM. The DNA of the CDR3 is TGTGCCAGCAGCCACGGTGGGGGGCGAGAGACCCAGTACTTC. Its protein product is CASSHGGGRETQYF. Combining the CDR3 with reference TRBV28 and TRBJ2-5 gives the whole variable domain DVKVTQSSRYLVKRTGEKVFLECVQDMDHENMFWYRQDPGLGLRLIYFSYDVKMKEKGDIPEGYSVSREKKERFSLILESASTNQTSMYLCASSHGGGRETQYFGPGTRLLVL.

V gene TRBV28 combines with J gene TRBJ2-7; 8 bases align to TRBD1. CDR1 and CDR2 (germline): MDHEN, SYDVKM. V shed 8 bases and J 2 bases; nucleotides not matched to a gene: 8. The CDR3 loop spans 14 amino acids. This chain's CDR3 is CASLPGQGPYEQYF. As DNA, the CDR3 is TGTGCCAGCCTACCAGGACAGGGACCCTACGAGCAGTACTTC.

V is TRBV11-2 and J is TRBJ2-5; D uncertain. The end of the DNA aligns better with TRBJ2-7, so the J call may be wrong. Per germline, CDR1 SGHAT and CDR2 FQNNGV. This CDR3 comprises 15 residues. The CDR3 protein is CASSLALFASYEQYF. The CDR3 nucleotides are TGTGCCAGCAGCTTAGCGCTGTTTGCCAGCTACGAGCAGTACTTC.

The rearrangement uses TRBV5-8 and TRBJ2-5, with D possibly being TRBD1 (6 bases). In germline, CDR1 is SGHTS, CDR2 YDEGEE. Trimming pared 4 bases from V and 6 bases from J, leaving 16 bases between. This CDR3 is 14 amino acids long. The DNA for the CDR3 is TGTGCCAGCAGCCCCGACAGGTTTGGAAAGACCCAGTACTTC. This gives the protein CASSPDRFGKTQYF.

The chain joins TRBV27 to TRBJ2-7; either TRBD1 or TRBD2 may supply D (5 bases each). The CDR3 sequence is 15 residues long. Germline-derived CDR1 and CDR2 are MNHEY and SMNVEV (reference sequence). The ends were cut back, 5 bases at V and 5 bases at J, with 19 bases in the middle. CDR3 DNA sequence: TGTGCCAGCAGTAAACTCCAGGGTGCTAGCAACGAGCAGTACTTC. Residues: CASSKLQGASNEQYF.

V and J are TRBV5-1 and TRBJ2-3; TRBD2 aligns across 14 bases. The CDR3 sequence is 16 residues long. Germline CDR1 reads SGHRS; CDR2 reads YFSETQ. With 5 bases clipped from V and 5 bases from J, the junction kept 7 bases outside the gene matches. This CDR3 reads CASSLGLAGGRDTQYF. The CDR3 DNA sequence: TGCGCCAGCAGTCTTGGACTAGCGGGAGGAAGAGATACGCAGTATTTT.

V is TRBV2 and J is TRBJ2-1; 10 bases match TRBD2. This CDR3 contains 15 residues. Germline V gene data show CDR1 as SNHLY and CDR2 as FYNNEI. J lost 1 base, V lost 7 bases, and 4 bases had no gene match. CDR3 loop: CASTPSGGSYNEQFF. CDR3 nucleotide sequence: TGTGCCAGCACTCCTAGCGGGGGTTCCTACAATGAGCAGTTCTTC.

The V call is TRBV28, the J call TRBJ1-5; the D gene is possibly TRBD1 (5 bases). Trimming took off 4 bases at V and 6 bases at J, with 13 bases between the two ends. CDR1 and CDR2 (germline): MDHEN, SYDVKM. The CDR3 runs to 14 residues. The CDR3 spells CASSSGGSGQPQHF. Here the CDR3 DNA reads TGTGCCAGCAGTTCCGGGGGTTCTGGTCAGCCCCAGCATTTT.

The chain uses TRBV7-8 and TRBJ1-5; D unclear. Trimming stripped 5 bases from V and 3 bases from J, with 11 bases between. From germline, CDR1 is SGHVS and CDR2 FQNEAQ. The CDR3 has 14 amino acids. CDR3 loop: CASSLGLPNQPQHF. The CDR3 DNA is TGTGCCAGCAGCCTCGGGCTCCCCAATCAGCCCCAGCATTTT.

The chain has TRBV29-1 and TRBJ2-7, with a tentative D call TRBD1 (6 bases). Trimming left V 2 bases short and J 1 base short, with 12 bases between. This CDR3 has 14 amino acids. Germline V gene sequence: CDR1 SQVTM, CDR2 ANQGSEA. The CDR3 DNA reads TGCAGCGTTGAAACAGGGACCAATTCCTACGAGCAGTACTTC. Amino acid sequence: CSVETGTNSYEQYF.

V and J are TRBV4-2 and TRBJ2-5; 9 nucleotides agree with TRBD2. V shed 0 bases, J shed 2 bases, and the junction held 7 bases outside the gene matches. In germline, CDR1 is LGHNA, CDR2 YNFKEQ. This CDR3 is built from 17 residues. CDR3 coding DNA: TGTGCCAGCAGCCAAGAACTCGGCGGGAGGGTTCAAGAGACCCAGTACTTC. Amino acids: CASSQELGGRVQETQYF.

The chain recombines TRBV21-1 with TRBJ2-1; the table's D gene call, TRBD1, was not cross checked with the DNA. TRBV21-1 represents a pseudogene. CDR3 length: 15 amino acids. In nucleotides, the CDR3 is TGTGCCAGCAGCAATGGAGAAGCCCAGGGCGATGAGCAGTTCTTC. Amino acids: CASSNGEAQGDEQFF.

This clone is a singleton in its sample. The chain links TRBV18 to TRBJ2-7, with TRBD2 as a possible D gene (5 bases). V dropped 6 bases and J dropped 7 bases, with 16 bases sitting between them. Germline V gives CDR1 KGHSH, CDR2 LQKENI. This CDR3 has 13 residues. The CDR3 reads CASSPSKKVEQYF. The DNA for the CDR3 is TGTGCCAGCTCGCCTAGCAAAAAAGTGGAGCAGTACTTC.

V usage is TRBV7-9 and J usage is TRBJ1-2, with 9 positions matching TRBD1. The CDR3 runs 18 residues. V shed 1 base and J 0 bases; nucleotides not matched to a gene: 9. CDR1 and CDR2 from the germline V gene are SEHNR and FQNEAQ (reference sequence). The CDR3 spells CASSLVRNRDRANYGYTF. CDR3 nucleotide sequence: TGTGCCAGCAGCTTAGTGAGGAACCGGGACAGGGCTAACTATGGCTACACCTTC.

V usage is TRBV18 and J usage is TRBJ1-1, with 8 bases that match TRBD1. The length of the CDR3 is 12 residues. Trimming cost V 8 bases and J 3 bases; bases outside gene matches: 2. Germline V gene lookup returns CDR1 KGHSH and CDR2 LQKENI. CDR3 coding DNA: TGTGCCAGCGGACAGGGTGACACTGAAGCTTTCTTT. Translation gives CASGQGDTEAFF. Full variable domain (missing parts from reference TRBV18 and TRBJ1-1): NAGVMQNPRHLVRRRGQEARLRCSPMKGHSHVYWYRQLPEEGLKFMVYLQKENIIDESGMPKERFSAEFPKEGPSILRIQQVVRGDSAAYFCASGQGDTEAFFGQGTRLTVV.

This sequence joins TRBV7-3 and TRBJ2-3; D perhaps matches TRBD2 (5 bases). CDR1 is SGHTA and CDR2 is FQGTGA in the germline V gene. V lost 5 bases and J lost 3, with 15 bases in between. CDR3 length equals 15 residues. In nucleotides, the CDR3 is TGTGCCAGCAGCACTTCGGGAAGCAGTACAGATACGCAGTATTTT. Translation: CASSTSGSSTDTQYF.

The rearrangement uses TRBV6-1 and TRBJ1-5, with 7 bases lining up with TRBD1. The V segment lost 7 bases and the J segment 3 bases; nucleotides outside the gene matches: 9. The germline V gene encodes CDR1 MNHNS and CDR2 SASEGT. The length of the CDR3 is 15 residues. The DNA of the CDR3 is TGTGCCAGCACCCCCGGGACAGCCATCAATCAGCCCCAGCATTTT. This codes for CASTPGTAINQPQHF.